Each of the 17 T cell receptor beta chains below was sequenced from the same sample in a study of blood T cell repertoires in COVID-19. Assay used: immunoSEQ multiplex PCR; TCRdb lists only in-frame clones, some missing. The top ten clones hold 11% of a sample with about 280,000 clones, roughly 91% of them seen once. Sequencing input: peripheral blood. These receptors were obtained from a woman aged 25-40 years with COVID-19, enrolled during active disease.

The J gene is TRBJ2-7, the V gene TRBV7-9; 9 bases match TRBD2. Germline V gene sequence: CDR1 SEHNR, CDR2 FQNEAQ (reference sequence). V lost 2 bases to trimming and J lost 5 bases; unmatched junction nucleotides: 13. CDR3 size: 17 residues. CDR3 in DNA: TGTGCCAGCAGCTTACAAGGGACGCGGGGGGGCCGCGACGAGCAGTACTTC. Its translation: CASSLQGTRGGRDEQYF.

The V and J genes are TRBV29-1 and TRBJ2-1, with 9 positions matching TRBD2. Germline-derived CDR1 and CDR2 are SQVTM and ANQGSEA. The CDR3 contains 13 residues. V lost 3 bases to trimming and J lost 9 bases; unmatched junction nucleotides: 6. The CDR3 loop reads CSVEGLAFFEQFF. CDR3 coding DNA: TGCAGCGTTGAGGGACTAGCCTTTTTTGAGCAGTTCTTC.

J is TRBJ2-1 and V is TRBV6-5; D might be TRBD1 (5 bases). The length of the CDR3 is 15 residues. In germline, CDR1 is MNHEY, CDR2 SVGAGI. Trimming left V 1 base short and J 8 bases short, with 15 bases between. This chain's CDR3 is CASSYLAGKVDEQFF. CDR3 nucleotide sequence: TGTGCCAGCAGTTACTTAGCAGGGAAGGTGGATGAGCAGTTCTTC.

This chain joins TRBV19 and TRBJ1-2; 10 nucleotides agree with TRBD1. This CDR3 has 20 amino acids. CDR1 is LNHDA and CDR2 is SQIVND in the germline V gene (reference sequence). The V segment lost 7 bases and the J segment 6 bases; nucleotides outside the gene matches: 26. As DNA, the CDR3 is TGTGCCAGTACTGGGTTTATGTTCCGACAGGGGGCATCAAGGTCGGATGGCTACACCTTC. It yields the protein CASTGFMFRQGASRSDGYTF.

The rearrangement uses TRBV2 and TRBJ2-5; possible D gene TRBD2, 6 bases. This CDR3 comprises 15 residues. CDR1 is SNHLY and CDR2 is FYNNEI in the germline V gene. V lost 5 bases and J 5 bases, leaving 18 bases between the germline ends. This chain's CDR3 is CASSRKGGTYETQYF. As DNA, the CDR3 is TGTGCCAGCAGTCGGAAGGGCGGGACTTATGAGACCCAGTACTTC. The full variable domain, its missing parts supplied by reference TRBV2 and TRBJ2-5, is EPEVTQTPSHQVTQMGQEVILRCVPISNHLYFYWYRQILGQKVEFLVSFYNNEISEKSEIFDDQFSVERPDGSNFTLKIRSTKLEDSAMYFCASSRKGGTYETQYFGPGTRLLVL.

J is TRBJ2-3 and V is TRBV2, with D tentatively TRBD2 (5 bases). From germline, CDR1 is SNHLY and CDR2 FYNNEI. The CDR3 length is 12 residues. V lost 8 bases, J lost 4 bases, and 10 bases lay in between. CDR3 nucleotides: TGTGCCAGCTGGCTAGCCTCAGATACGCAGTATTTT. As protein: CASWLASDTQYF.

This rearrangement joins TRBV6-5 to TRBJ1-6; 7 positions agree with TRBD1. The germline gives CDR1 MNHEY, CDR2 SVGAGI. The ends lost 7 bases at V and 6 bases at J; junction bases unmatched: 9. The CDR3 spans 15 residues. CDR3 sequence reads: CASKVRDSSNSPLHF. DNA for the CDR3: TGTGCCAGCAAAGTCCGGGACAGCAGTAATTCACCCCTCCACTTT.

The CDR3 DNA reads TGCGCCAGCAGCTTGGTCGGTAGCGCGGATACGCAGTATTTT. Its translation is CASSLVGSADTQYF. The V and J genes are TRBV5-1 and TRBJ2-3, with D possibly TRBD2 on 5 matching bases. Trimming cost V 0 bases and J 6 bases, with 11 bases left between them. CDR3 length: 14 residues. Germline V gene sequence: CDR1 SGHRS, CDR2 YFSETQ.

The chain has TRBV6-6 and TRBJ2-5; 7 bases match TRBD2. The CDR3 consists of 16 residues. V lost 4 bases and J lost 3; bases outside the gene matches: 11. Germline V lookup: CDR1 MNHNY, CDR2 SVGAGI (reference sequence). The chain's CDR3 is CASSSRDYRKKETQYF. The CDR3 nucleotides are TGTGCCAGCAGTTCCCGGGACTACCGTAAGAAAGAGACCCAGTACTTC.

The chain has TRBV27 and TRBJ2-7; tentative D call: TRBD2 (7 bases). From germline, CDR1 is MNHEY and CDR2 SMNVEV (reference sequence). The CDR3 runs to 15 residues. V was clipped by 8 bases and J by 5 bases, with 22 bases between them. Written as DNA, the CDR3 is TGTGCCAGCCGACCCGGAGGGGGGGTTCTCGACGAGCAGTACTTC. Translated: CASRPGGGVLDEQYF.

V is TRBV3-1 (or the pseudogene TRBV3-2) and J is TRBJ1-1; unclear D gene. V was cut by 5 bases and J by 3 bases, with 4 bases left in between. The CDR3 has 11 amino acids. From germline, CDR1 is LGHDT and CDR2 YNNKEL (reference sequence). CDR3 loop: CASSSYTEAFF. The CDR3 bases are TGTGCCAGCAGCTCATACACTGAAGCTTTCTTT.

This sequence joins TRBV7-6 and TRBJ2-5; tentative D call: TRBD1 (7 bases). The V end was cut by 0 bases, the J end by 7 bases, with 18 bases between. Per germline, CDR1 SGHVS and CDR2 FNYEAQ. This CDR3 spans 16 amino acids. CDR3 in DNA: TGTGCCAGCAGCTTAGCGGGGGGTAGACAGGGAAGGACCCAGTACTTC. This translates into CASSLAGGRQGRTQYF.

The chain carries TRBV10-3 and TRBJ2-7; weak D call: TRBD2 (6 bases). This CDR3 has 13 residues. V gave up 4 bases and J gave up 3 bases, with 10 bases separating them. Germline V gene data show CDR1 as ENHRY and CDR2 as SYGVKD. The CDR3 DNA reads as TGTGCCATCAGTGCGGGGACTGACTACGAGCAGTACTTC. It encodes CAISAGTDYEQYF.

The genes are TRBV28 and TRBJ1-5; 7 bases agree with TRBD1. Germline V lookup: CDR1 MDHEN, CDR2 SYDVKM. This CDR3 is 15 amino acids long. The trim removed 3 bases at V and 2 bases at J, leaving 4 bases unmatched. CDR3 sequence: CASSFTGARNQPQHF. Here the CDR3 DNA reads TGTGCCAGCAGTTTTACAGGGGCGCGCAATCAGCCCCAGCATTTT.

The chain employs TRBV9 and TRBJ2-7; TRBD2 matches at 11 bases. With V trimmed by 0 bases and J by 2 bases, 1 base remained unmatched. CDR3 length: 15 amino acids. Germline lookup yields CDR1 SGDLS and CDR2 YYNGEE. The CDR3 region is CASSVDSGGAYEQYF. Here the CDR3 DNA reads TGTGCCAGCAGCGTAGATAGCGGGGGGGCCTACGAGCAGTACTTC.

The chain combines TRBV11-3 with TRBJ2-1; D is undetermined. V gave up 3 bases and J gave up 0 bases, with 9 bases separating them. This CDR3 region has 15 residues. Germline loops: CDR1 SGHNT, CDR2 YENEEA. The CDR3 sequence is CASSLMPSSYNEQFF. The CDR3 DNA is TGTGCCAGCAGCTTGATGCCCAGCTCCTACAATGAGCAGTTCTTC.

The V gene is TRBV11-3, the J gene TRBJ2-3; tentatively, D is TRBD2 (6 bases). V lost 5 bases, J lost 6 bases, and 21 bases lay in between. In germline, CDR1 is SGHNT, CDR2 YENEEA. CDR3 length equals 16 residues. CDR3 sequence (DNA): TGTGCCAGCAGCCCGGGAACCGGGACTTTAATCGATACGCAGTATTTT. Amino acids: CASSPGTGTLIDTQYF.